The 18 T cell receptor beta chains below were found in one sample sequenced in a study of cytomegalovirus exposure and HLA in healthy donors. Data came from immunoSEQ multiplex PCR; TCRdb stores just in-frame clones and leaves some out. Of about 110,000 clones in the sample, roughly 90% were seen once. The sample comprised PBMCs. Receptors were obtained from a woman aged 25 to 39 in good health and CMV-seropositive.

The CDR3 here is CASSSIQGETQYF. The CDR3 DNA is TGTGCCAGCAGCTCCATCCAGGGTGAGACCCAGTACTTC. The gene calls are TRBV7-8 and TRBJ2-5, with a tentative D call TRBD1 (5 bases). The germline V and J ends were trimmed by 4 bases and 5 bases, with 11 bases remaining between them. The germline V gene encodes CDR1 SGHVS and CDR2 FQNEAQ. The CDR3 covers 13 residues.

This chain uses TRBV5-1 with TRBJ2-3; 8 bases agree with TRBD1. CDR3 size: 16 residues. Germline assignment: CDR1 SGHRS and CDR2 YFSETQ. Trimming took 6 bases from V and 3 from J; bases not matched to a gene: 12. CDR3 nucleotide sequence: TGCGCCAGCACCTCAGGGGGCAGGGGGCGGACAGATACGCAGTATTTT. Residues: CASTSGGRGRTDTQYF.

The chain has TRBV6-1 and TRBJ1-4; TRBD1 is a possible D gene (6 bases). The CDR3 runs to 15 residues. Germline CDR1 is MNHNS and CDR2 is SASEGT. The V gene lost 3 bases and the J gene lost 7 bases, with 15 bases spanning the gap. CDR3 region: CASSDKGLGAEKLFF. The DNA for the CDR3 is TGTGCCAGCAGTGATAAGGGCTTGGGGGCTGAAAAACTGTTTTTT.

V and J are TRBV4-3 and TRBJ2-1; TRBD2 aligns across 8 bases. Germline loops: CDR1 LGHNA, CDR2 YSLEER. V dropped 1 base and J dropped 1; count of bases not matched to a gene: 9. CDR3 size: 18 residues. Here the CDR3 reads CASSQAPTGTSSYNEQFF. CDR3 bases: TGCGCCAGCAGCCAAGCCCCGACCGGGACTAGTTCCTACAATGAGCAGTTCTTC.

CDR3 sequence: CASSYSPQGTEAFF. The DNA for the CDR3 is TGTGCCAGCAGTTACTCCCCTCAGGGAACTGAAGCTTTCTTT. The chain joins TRBV6-5 to TRBJ1-1, with D possibly being TRBD1 (5 bases). Trimming stripped 0 bases from V and 5 bases from J, with 10 bases between. The CDR3 is 14 residues long. Germline values: CDR1 MNHEY, CDR2 SVGAGI.

This rearrangement joins TRBV5-4 to TRBJ2-3; TRBD2 matches at 9 bases. Trimming removed 1 base from V and 1 base from J; junction bases left unmatched: 4. The germline V gene encodes CDR1 SGHNT and CDR2 YYREEE (reference sequence). This CDR3 is 16 amino acids long. CDR3 residues: CASSLRASGGTDTQYF. DNA of the CDR3: TGTGCCAGCAGCTTGAGGGCTAGCGGGGGCACAGATACGCAGTATTTT.

The rearrangement uses TRBV6-6 and TRBJ2-5; possibly TRBD2 for D (5 bases). The V gene lost 4 bases and the J gene lost 5 bases, with 14 bases spanning the gap. This CDR3 has 14 residues. Germline CDR1 and CDR2: MNHNY and SVGAGI (reference sequence). The CDR3 sequence is CASSSRLTGETQYF. CDR3 coding DNA: TGTGCCAGCAGTTCCCGACTAACGGGGGAGACCCAGTACTTC.

The chain links TRBV2 to TRBJ2-7; 9 bases are a match to TRBD2. The CDR3 extends over 15 amino acids. CDR1 SNHLY and CDR2 FYNNEI come from the germline V gene. The V segment lost 2 bases and the J segment 6 bases; nucleotides outside the gene matches: 8. CDR3 amino acids: CASSEFASGNGEQYF. The DNA of the CDR3 is TGTGCCAGCAGTGAATTCGCTAGCGGGAACGGCGAGCAGTACTTC.

The V call is TRBV4-2, the J call TRBJ2-7; D ambiguous. There are 13 residues in the CDR3. Between the trimmed V and J ends, which lost 1 base and 4 bases, there was a span of 8 bases. In germline, CDR1 is LGHNA, CDR2 YNFKEQ. Written as DNA, the CDR3 is TGTGCCAGCAGCCAAGGGCTCAGTTACGAGCAGTACTTC. Its translation: CASSQGLSYEQYF.

The V gene is TRBV30, the J gene TRBJ1-1; the D is unclear. The CDR3 totals 16 residues. With 4 bases removed from V and 0 bases from J, the gap between germline ends came to 18 bases. Germline values: CDR1 GTSNPN, CDR2 SVGIG (reference sequence). CDR3 amino acids: CAWTSGFFPMNTEAFF. DNA for the CDR3: TGTGCCTGGACCTCGGGGTTTTTTCCAATGAACACTGAAGCTTTCTTT.

The genes are TRBV6-1 and TRBJ2-1, with 9 bases matching TRBD1. The CDR3 is 15 residues long. Germline loops: CDR1 MNHNS, CDR2 SASEGT. Trimming removed 6 bases from V and 2 bases from J; junction bases left unmatched: 5. This chain's CDR3 is CASRRQGVAYNEQFF. DNA of the CDR3: TGTGCCAGCAGACGACAGGGGGTAGCCTACAATGAGCAGTTCTTC.

In this sample, this clone turned up once. The chain is built from TRBV4-3 and TRBJ2-1; TRBD2 matches 11 bases. J lost 2 bases, V lost 5 bases, and 5 bases had no gene match. CDR3 size: 16 residues. Per germline, CDR1 LGHNA and CDR2 YSLEER. CDR3: CASSVSSGRAYNEQFF. In nucleotides, the CDR3 is TGCGCCAGCAGCGTAAGTAGCGGGAGGGCCTACAATGAGCAGTTCTTC.

The chain uses TRBV2 and TRBJ1-2; maybe TRBD1 (6 bases). The length of the CDR3 is 13 residues. CDR1 is SNHLY, CDR2 FYNNEI, per germline. V lost 3 bases and J lost 7, with 12 bases in between. CDR3 nucleotide sequence: TGTGCCAGCAGTGAGATTCAGGGGTTTGGCTACACCTTC. Encoded protein: CASSEIQGFGYTF.

This clone has just a few counts. The chain has TRBV4-1 and TRBJ1-2, with D perhaps TRBD1 (6 bases). Trimming removed 0 bases from V and 2 bases from J, with 16 bases in between. The germline gives CDR1 MGHRA, CDR2 YSYEKL. CDR3 size: 17 residues. The CDR3 DNA is TGCGCCAGCAGCCAAGATAGGGGGTGGGACCGAAACTATGGCTACACCTTC. Encoded protein: CASSQDRGWDRNYGYTF.

This chain links TRBV10-3 with TRBJ2-1; 8 nucleotides line up with TRBD2. After removal of 6 bases from V and 10 bases from J, the junction contained 11 bases not matched to a gene. Germline-derived CDR1 and CDR2 are ENHRY and SYGVKD. CDR3 length equals 14 residues. The CDR3: CAISALSGGLEQFF. Written as DNA, the CDR3 is TGTGCCATCAGCGCCCTGTCGGGGGGGCTCGAGCAGTTCTTC.

The chain uses TRBV4-2 and TRBJ1-1, with D possibly TRBD1 on 5 matching bases. CDR3 length: 13 amino acids. Germline CDR1 reads LGHNA; CDR2 reads YNFKEQ. V lost 5 bases to trimming and J lost 6 bases, with 13 bases between them. The DNA for the CDR3 is TGTGCCAGCAGCTTGCAGGGTAGTGCTGAAGCTTTCTTT. Its translation is CASSLQGSAEAFF.

V usage is TRBV27 and J usage is TRBJ2-1; the match to TRBD1 covers 7 bases. V was clipped by 7 bases and J by 2 bases; unmatched bases: 5. The CDR3 length is 14 residues. Germline lookup yields CDR1 MNHEY and CDR2 SMNVEV (reference sequence). CDR3 sequence: CASNTGDTYNEQFF. The CDR3 DNA reads TGTGCCAGCAACACAGGGGACACCTACAATGAGCAGTTCTTC.

As to this clone: Different DNA sequences within this sample yield the same CDR3. The CDR3 here is CASSRTGSSYEQYF. For the CDR3, the DNA is TGTGCCAGCAGTAGGACAGGTTCTTCCTACGAGCAGTACTTC. J is TRBJ2-7 and V is TRBV6-5, with TRBD1 identical over 7 bases. The V gene end was trimmed by 5 bases and the J gene end by 1 base; junction bases not matched to a gene: 5. The CDR3 extends over 14 amino acids. The germline V gene encodes CDR1 MNHEY and CDR2 SVGAGI.